This TCR beta chain was captured in a study of blood T cell repertoires in COVID-19. Assay used: immunoSEQ multiplex PCR; TCRdb lists only in-frame clones, some missing. The sample consists of roughly 240,000 clones, approximately 88% of them appearing once. Participants reported their clinical history, and cohort assignment relied on those reports. This sequence originates from a woman aged 25 to 39 with acute COVID-19. Source material: PBMCs or T cells enriched from blood (not recorded which).

The CDR3 protein is CASSEGQGAYYGYTF. CDR3 coding DNA: TGTGCCAGCAGTGAGGGACAGGGAGCTTACTATGGCTACACCTTC. The rearrangement uses TRBV2 and TRBJ1-2; 9 nucleotides align to TRBD1. CDR3 length: 15 amino acids. V lost 3 bases and J lost 3; bases outside the gene matches: 5. Germline loops: CDR1 SNHLY, CDR2 FYNNEI.